A selection of T cell receptor beta chains follows, all from one sample in a study of T cell changes during pregnancy in multiple sclerosis. Measured with immunoSEQ multiplex PCR; TCRdb has only the in-frame clones, and not every one. In the table there are roughly 70,000 clones, 91% of which are singletons. This specimen was peripheral blood, taken in the first trimester of pregnancy. Source of these receptors: a female donor with multiple sclerosis, enrolled in a pregnancy study. CDR3s include the opening cysteine and the closing phenylalanine or tryptophan. The order of the fields is J gene, V gene, CDR3 protein.

>TRBJ2-1|TRBV9
CASSGSTGGNEQFF
>TRBJ1-5|TRBV9
CASSPTGSNQPQHF
>TRBJ2-1|TRBV6-5
CASSYSGPELGNEQFF
>TRBJ2-1|TRBV25-1
CASSAGLAGYRFF
>TRBJ1-1|TRBV5-5
CASSPSSWTPEAFF
>TRBJ1-2|TRBV4-2
CASSQDLGVTYGYTF
>TRBJ2-3|TRBV5-5
CASSSGLAGGGDTQYF
>TRBJ1-2|TRBV6-5
CATFLGVSGYTF
>TRBJ1-1|TRBV27
CASSTGGTEAFF
>TRBJ2-5|TRBV5-1
CASSFPGLAGMETQYF
>TRBJ2-3|TRBV29-1
CSVGLDSPDTQYF
>TRBJ2-6|TRBV5-1
CASSLAPGQGTSGANVLTF
>TRBJ2-3|TRBV19
CASSPAGTDTDTQYF
>TRBJ2-1|TRBV6-1
CASSEGRGGRAGGWEQFF
>TRBJ2-7|TRBV29-1
CSVRQGRDYEQYF
>TRBJ2-3|TRBV5-4
CASSYAGQSTDTQYF
>TRBJ2-2|TRBV19
CASRIPGQRNTGELFF
>TRBJ2-1|TRBV28
CASSLRREPYNEQFF
>TRBJ2-2|TRBV5-1
CASSLTGSNTGELFF
>TRBJ1-1|TRBV6-5
CASSSAGYTEAFF
>TRBJ1-1|TRBV11-1
CASSLSNTEAFF
>TRBJ1-1|TRBV2
CASSETGMNTEAFF
>TRBJ1-1|TRBV19
CASSTRRSGTANTEAFF
>TRBJ1-2|TRBV7-3
CASSSSGGLLGYTF
>TRBJ2-1|TRBV5-1
CASSLAFGGSPHEQFF
>TRBJ1-2|TRBV7-3
CASSLTGGYGYTF
>TRBJ1-1|TRBV6-1
CASSESRLNTEAFF
>TRBJ2-3|TRBV5-4
CASSWIGGTDTQYF
>TRBJ2-2|TRBV2
CASLPLNTGELFF
>TRBJ2-5|TRBV5-4
CASSLGGPLETQYF
>TRBJ2-3|TRBV9
CASSVGGGSSTDTQYF